The next 18 T cell receptor beta chains were all read from a single sample in a study of blood T cells in healthy people across ages. The use of a sample-barcoded 5' primer and a J-beta primer mix characterized a second PCR of roughly 7 to 11 cycles. TCRdb itself ran the 5' RACE reads through MiXCR, one entry per CDR3 protein. Found here are about 640,000 distinct CDR3 sequences, approximately 40% of them singletons; the top ten hold approximately 29%. The sequenced material came from blood. These receptors originate from a man older than 75 in good health.

Remarks on this clonotype: This may be a read error, as it is one base from a much larger clone. As the CDR3 is not closed by the conserved phenylalanine or tryptophan, this likely results from a read error. J is TRBJ2-7 and V is TRBV5-1, with D hard to call. Trimming cost V 4 bases and J 2 bases, with 10 bases left between them. The CDR3 length is 13 residues. Looked up from germline, CDR1 is SGHRS and CDR2 is YFSETQ. The CDR3 region has the DNA TGCGCCAGCAGCATCGACCGACCCTACGAGCAGTACTTA. It specifies CASSIDRPYEQYL.

The V gene is TRBV7-2, the J gene TRBJ2-5, with D perhaps TRBD1 (5 bases). Germline V lookup: CDR1 SGHTA, CDR2 FQGNSA. Between the trimmed V and J ends, which lost 4 bases and 4 bases, there was a span of 16 bases. The CDR3 is 15 amino acids. CDR3 DNA: TGTGCCAGCAGCTACTCGAGCTCCAGGGCAGAGACCCAGTACTTC. Protein product: CASSYSSSRAETQYF.

This clonotype was counted many times. V gene TRBV6-1 combines with J gene TRBJ2-7; 11 nucleotides line up with TRBD2. The trim removed 6 bases at V and 2 bases at J, leaving 6 bases unmatched. The germline V gene encodes CDR1 MNHNS and CDR2 SASEGT. The CDR3 consists of 15 residues. CDR3 nucleotide sequence: TGTGCCAGCAGCGCCGGGACTAGCGGAACCTACGAGCAGTACTTC. As protein: CASSAGTSGTYEQYF.

This clonotype has just a few counts. CDR3 DNA sequence: TGTGCCACCAGCAGAGCCCAGGGGGCCCTCTACAATGAGCAGTTCTTC. Amino acid sequence: CATSRAQGALYNEQFF. V and J are TRBV15 and TRBJ2-1; 8 bases are shared with TRBD1. The CDR3 loop spans 16 amino acids. Trimming cost V 1 base and J 3 bases; bases outside gene matches: 5. Germline V gene lookup returns CDR1 LNHNV and CDR2 YYDKDF (reference sequence).

This clonotype has more than one count but fewer than ten. V usage is TRBV20-1 and J usage is TRBJ2-3, with 13 positions matching TRBD2. Germline CDR1 is DFQATT and CDR2 is SNEGSKA (reference sequence). With V trimmed by 3 bases and J by 6 bases, 6 bases remained unmatched. There are 15 residues in the CDR3. CDR3 amino acids: CSASGGTSGMDTQYF. Written as DNA, the CDR3 is TGCAGTGCTAGCGGTGGGACTAGCGGGATGGATACGCAGTATTTT.

This clonotype was counted only a few times. The chain links TRBV12-3 or TRBV12-4 to TRBJ1-1; TRBD1 matches 8 bases. V trimming: 2 bases; J trimming: 11 bases; junction bases outside the gene matches: 4. The CDR3 is 12 residues long. The chain's CDR3 is CASSLSWTGAFF. DNA of the CDR3: TGTGCCAGCAGTTTAAGTTGGACAGGGGCTTTCTTT.

CDR3 DNA sequence: TGTGCCAGCAGCTTAGTTCGGGGCGGGGAGCTGTTTTTT. It specifies CASSLVRGGELFF. The chain uses TRBV11-2 and TRBJ2-2, with D possibly TRBD2 on 5 matching bases. The CDR3 runs 13 residues. The germline V gene encodes CDR1 SGHAT and CDR2 FQNNGV. Trimming removed 1 base from V and 7 bases from J, with 7 bases in between.

A note on this clonotype: A much larger clone sits a single nucleotide away, making a read error possible. CDR3 DNA: TGTGCCAGCAGCCCCCTTGCCGGGCGCACGCAAGACTATGGCTACACCTTC. This codes for CASSPLAGRTQDYGYTF. The V call is TRBV3-1, the J call TRBJ1-2; no clear D. V was shortened by 4 bases and J by 3 bases, with 21 bases between the two germline ends. CDR1 is LGHDT, CDR2 YNNKEL, per germline (reference sequence). This CDR3 region has 17 residues.

The rearrangement uses TRBV9 and TRBJ2-5; a possible D gene is TRBD1 (6 bases). V was pared by 7 bases and J by 2 bases, with 21 bases between. The CDR3 runs 16 residues. CDR1 and CDR2 from the germline V gene are SGDLS and YYNGEE. For the CDR3, the DNA is TGTGCCAGCGCCCCTTGGGCGGACAGCTTTCAAGAGACCCAGTACTTC. It is translated as CASAPWADSFQETQYF.

V is TRBV6-2 or TRBV6-3 and J is TRBJ2-5; weak D call: TRBD1 (5 bases). CDR3 length: 15 amino acids. V lost 2 bases and J lost 4, with 14 bases in between. From germline, CDR1 is MNHEY and CDR2 SVGEGT. The CDR3 loop is CASSYRSGSRETQYF. In nucleotides, the CDR3 is TGTGCCAGCAGTTACAGGTCAGGGTCGAGAGAGACCCAGTACTTC.

For this clonotype: Just one base apart from a much larger clone, this may be a read error. This sequence joins TRBV20-1 and TRBJ2-3; D is possibly TRBD1 or TRBD2 (6 bases each). The CDR3 covers 15 residues. The germline gives CDR1 DFQATT, CDR2 SNEGSKA (reference sequence). The CDR3 DNA reads TGCAGTGCTAGGGCCCTGGGCGGGGACACAGAGACGCAGTATTTT. This gives the protein CSARALGGDTETQYF.

In its sample, this clonotype was seen a few times. The chain recombines TRBV7-6 with TRBJ2-5, with D possibly TRBD2 on 6 matching bases. Germline V CDR1 and CDR2: SGHVS, FNYEAQ. This CDR3 has 13 amino acids. V was pared by 6 bases and J by 1 base, with 9 bases between. The CDR3 region is CASRGGPQETQYF. The CDR3 DNA reads TGTGCCAGCAGAGGAGGGCCCCAAGAGACCCAGTACTTC.

This clonotype was found a few times. The chain uses TRBV30 and TRBJ2-1; 8 nucleotides align to TRBD2. V gave up 5 bases and J gave up 6 bases; unmatched junction bases: 9. The CDR3 is made up of 14 amino acids. CDR1 and CDR2 from the germline V gene are GTSNPN and SVGIG (reference sequence). CDR3 protein: CAWDAGRGANEQFF. The CDR3 DNA reads as TGTGCCTGGGACGCCGGGAGGGGGGCCAATGAGCAGTTCTTC.

This clonotype was seen a few times. The J gene is TRBJ2-5, the V gene TRBV30; D is tentatively TRBD1 or TRBD2 (6 bases each). Per the germline V gene, CDR1 is GTSNPN and CDR2 is SVGIG (reference sequence). V lost 4 bases and J 2 bases, leaving 11 bases between the germline ends. The CDR3 runs 13 residues. The CDR3 protein is CAWNRGRQETQYF. The CDR3 DNA follows: TGTGCCTGGAACCGGGGGCGACAAGAGACCCAGTACTTC.

This chain uses TRBV5-1 with TRBJ1-5; D might be TRBD1 (5 bases). Trimming left V 2 bases short and J 3 bases short, with 15 bases between. Germline lookup yields CDR1 SGHRS and CDR2 YFSETQ. The CDR3 runs to 16 residues. The CDR3 DNA follows: TGCGCCAGCAGCTTCATAGAGGGGAACCACAATCAGCCCCAGCATTTT. Its translation: CASSFIEGNHNQPQHF.

The chain joins TRBV20-1 to TRBJ2-1, with D unresolved. This CDR3 spans 14 amino acids. CDR1 DFQATT and CDR2 SNEGSKA come from the germline V gene (reference sequence). V lost 6 bases and J 6 bases, leaving 18 bases between the germline ends. The CDR3 nucleotides read TGCAGTGCGAGCTTACATCGAAACTCCAATGAGCAGTTCTTC. This gives the protein CSASLHRNSNEQFF.

This clonotype was recorded at least ten times. The CDR3 DNA sequence: TGCAGTGCTAGAGATCTCGTCCGGGAATATACCTACGAGCAGTACTTC. This codes for CSARDLVREYTYEQYF. The chain joins TRBV20-1 to TRBJ2-7; D is perhaps TRBD2 (5 bases). The CDR3 sequence is 16 residues long. Germline V lookup: CDR1 DFQATT, CDR2 SNEGSKA (reference sequence). V was pared by 0 bases and J by 2 bases, with 17 bases between.

This chain links TRBV6-2 or TRBV6-3 with TRBJ2-1, with D possibly being TRBD1 or TRBD2 (5 bases each). Germline CDR1 and CDR2: MNHEY and SVGEGT. V was trimmed by 5 bases and J by 0 bases, leaving 20 bases between them. This CDR3 is 18 amino acids long. The CDR3 DNA is TGTGCCAGCAGTACCGGGGCCACTAGTTCCGGCTCCTACAATGAGCAGTTCTTC. It is translated as CASSTGATSSGSYNEQFF.